This T cell receptor (beta chain) was recovered during a study of blood T cell repertoires in COVID-19 (dated by TCRdb to the early 2020s). In the study overall: Samples from collaborators originated in the United States, Italy and Spain and spanned both the acute and convalescent phases of COVID-19. The material from the prospective study consisted of cDNA or gDNA derived from T cells, B-cell-depleted T cells, or PBMCs. Subjects who had been exposed to COVID-19, were actively infected with it, or had recovered from it provided the deeply sampled blood TCRbeta repertoires that made up the dataset. A freely available public database, intended as a resource for researchers studying the immune response to SARS-CoV-2, is where the repertoires were released. Samples were obtained from the ongoing ImmuneRACE study (first 160 participants) and from about 1,300 subjects provided by 6 global collaborators. Nearly every sample came with metadata listing a de-identified subject ID, COVID-19 status, age in years and sex. HLA class I and class II types, where available, came from metadata supplied by the sample provider rather than from assay-based typing. Broad study findings and their caveats: How much clinical and demographic metadata was included differed by source and by participant, and the metadata was provided uncurated.

Participants in the prospective study were aged roughly 18 to 100 years, lived in 24 United States geographic areas, and enrolled through a virtual design. To assign participants to cohorts, the prospective study relied on clinical history that participants themselves reported in a screening survey and a study questionnaire. Recovered participants in ImmuneRACE Cohort 3 were defined as having two consecutive negative NP/OP PCR tests, clearance from a healthcare professional, or resolution of symptoms. Mobile phlebotomists in the prospective study collected whole blood, serum and a nasopharyngeal or oropharyngeal swab from every participant. Prospective study participants could optionally give additional blood draws and questionnaires over an approximately two-month period. Before DNA extraction, blood samples from the prospective study were shipped at room temperature or frozen. TCRbeta CDR3 regions were amplified from genomic DNA using the immunoSEQ Assay, a bias-controlled multiplex PCR. Regarding the original processing steps: The number of nucleated cells in each sample was estimated from the amplification of reference gene primers within the assay. To quantify the absolute abundance of each unique TCRbeta CDR3 rearrangement, sequence reads were collapsed and filtered. For each sample, productive Simpson clonality was calculated as the square root of Simpson's diversity index over productive rearrangements. TCRdb's version of the immuneACCESS table is confined to in-frame rearrangements and falls short of the full clone set. An unresolved V gene accounts for under half of the shortfall where checked; the remainder is of unknown origin. Clone size and V and J calls were adopted from that table, with D and trimming inferred from the DNA. The sample includes 200,000 to 250,000 clones, with 70% to 85% observed a single time. The top ten constitute roughly 3.5% of the sample.

About this clone itself: This clone's antigen is unknown. No base qualities exist here, and no much larger clone lies one base off it.

Based on the germline V gene (reference sequence), the CDR1 and CDR2 sequences are MNHNY and SVGAGI. Including the terminal cysteine and phenylalanine, the CDR3 comprises 17 residues. Here the CDR3 DNA is all that survives: 51 bases in frame from base 1. V and J are trimmed by 5 bases and 0 bases, and the gene matches miss 7 bases of the junction. Sequences were obtained from PBMCs or T cells enriched from blood (not recorded which). The chain couples TRBV6-6 to TRBJ2-6; 7 middle bases align to TRBD1. The TCR was taken from a woman in her sixties who had recovered from COVID-19. The sequence in DNA is TGTGCCAGCAGTCCCCGGGACAGACTCTCTGGGGCCAACGTCCTGACTTTC. Translated, it gives CASSPRDRLSGANVLTF.